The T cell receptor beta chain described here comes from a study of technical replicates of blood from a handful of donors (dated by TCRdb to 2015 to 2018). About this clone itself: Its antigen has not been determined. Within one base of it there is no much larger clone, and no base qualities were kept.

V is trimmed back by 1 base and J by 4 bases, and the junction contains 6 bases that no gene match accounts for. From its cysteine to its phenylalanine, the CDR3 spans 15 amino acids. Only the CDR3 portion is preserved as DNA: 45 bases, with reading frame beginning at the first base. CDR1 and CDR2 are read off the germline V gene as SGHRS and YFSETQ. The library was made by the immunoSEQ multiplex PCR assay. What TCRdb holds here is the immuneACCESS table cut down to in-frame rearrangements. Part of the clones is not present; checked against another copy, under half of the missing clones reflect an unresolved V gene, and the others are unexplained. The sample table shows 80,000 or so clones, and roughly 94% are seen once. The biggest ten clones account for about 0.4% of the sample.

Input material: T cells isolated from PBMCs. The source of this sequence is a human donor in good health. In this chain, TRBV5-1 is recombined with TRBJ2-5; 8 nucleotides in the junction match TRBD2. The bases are TGCGCCAGCAGCTTGACTAGCGGAGGCCCAGAGACCCAGTACTTC. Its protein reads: CASSLTSGGPETQYF.